The entry below describes one T cell receptor beta chain. Its specificity is unknown. The V gene lost 6 bases and the J gene lost 8 bases, with 16 bases spanning the gap. CDR1 is SQVTM, CDR2 ANQGSEA, per germline. The CDR3 loop spans 12 amino acids. A linear amplification protocol produced the TCR libraries from about 510 ng of total RNA. One entry per CDR3 protein results from TCRdb running MiXCR on the reads. The data show 180,000 or so distinct CDR3 sequences, 65% to 75% seen once. The sample comes from a study of healthy donors' naive CD4 and CD8 T cells. As for the study in general: A new alpha primer set targeted every functional IMGT alpha variant.

Study-level results: Positive CDR3 charge linked to CD4+ cells, negative to CD8+ cells. Reportedly, most V and J gene segments showed naive CD4+ versus CD8+ bias. Roughly 13% of CD4/CD8 propensity variance appeared explained by V, J and CDR3 charge.

This TCR derives from a pool of human donors in good health; the sample pools cells from several healthy donors. Sequencing was performed on naive CD4+ and CD8+ T cells sorted from blood, pooled from several donors. The gene calls are TRBV29-1 and TRBJ1-1; weak D call: TRBD1 (5 bases). CDR3: CSVADMPPEAFF. CDR3 nucleotides: TGCAGCGTCGCGGACATGCCTCCCGAAGCTTTCTTT.